The 21 T cell receptor beta chains in this list originate from one sample, sequenced in a study of T-cell reconstitution after alpha-beta-depleted transplantation in children. Molecular barcoding with unique molecular identifiers was used for the TCRbeta library. TCRdb ran MiXCR on the PCR reads and lists one entry per CDR3 protein. Seen here are about 870,000 distinct CDR3 sequences, under 20% observed once, and the top ten hold just under 5%. The sequenced sample was PBMCs, mostly from graft donor cells, obtained 360 days after TCRalphabeta/CD19-depleted stem cell transplant. The receptors here all came from a male patient aged 10-17 years who had a stem cell transplant for acute lymphoblastic leukemia, so the T cells may come from the graft donor.

Only a few counts were recorded for this clonotype. CDR3: CASSLVRGPNEKLFF. CDR3 DNA: TGCGCCAGCAGCTTGGTTCGGGGGCCTAATGAAAAACTGTTTTTT. The chain links TRBV5-1 to TRBJ1-4, with a weak D call TRBD1 (6 bases). Trimming stripped 0 bases from V and 3 bases from J, with 9 bases between. Germline V gives CDR1 SGHRS, CDR2 YFSETQ. The CDR3 totals 15 residues.

This clonotype has only a few counts. The gene calls are TRBV7-9 and TRBJ2-7; a weak D match, TRBD1 (5 bases). Per germline, CDR1 SEHNR and CDR2 FQNEAQ (reference sequence). The CDR3 extends over 15 amino acids. Trimming shortened V by 2 bases and J by 5 bases, and 16 bases separated the two germline ends. This CDR3 reads CASSLRWQGHNEQYF. The CDR3 DNA is TGTGCCAGCAGCTTAAGGTGGCAGGGTCATAACGAGCAGTACTTC.

The chain carries TRBV27 and TRBJ2-1, with 8 nucleotides matching TRBD2. With 7 bases clipped from V and 8 bases from J, the junction kept 13 bases outside the gene matches. CDR3 size: 15 residues. Germline V gene sequence: CDR1 MNHEY, CDR2 SMNVEV (reference sequence). The CDR3 protein is CASKPREGPMDEQFF. DNA of the CDR3: TGTGCCAGCAAGCCTCGGGAGGGCCCTATGGATGAGCAGTTCTTC.

This clonotype was seen a few times. The chain employs TRBV7-3 and TRBJ2-2; D is uncertain. In germline, CDR1 is SGHTA, CDR2 FQGTGA. V dropped 2 bases and J dropped 1 base, with 8 bases sitting between them. The CDR3 is 15 residues long. CDR3 sequence reads: CASSLLVQNTGELFF. The CDR3 bases are TGTGCCAGCAGCTTACTAGTTCAGAACACCGGGGAGCTGTTTTTT.

This clonotype has just a few counts. The junction departs from the called germline gene at one end, perhaps through a read error. The chain recombines TRBV7-9 with TRBJ2-7; 10 bases line up with TRBD2. The CDR3 is 14 residues long. Germline CDR1 SEHNR, CDR2 FQNEAQ (reference sequence). CDR3 DNA: TGTGCCAGCAGCCTAGCGGGAGAATGGGGCGAGCAGTACTTC. It encodes CASSLAGEWGEQYF.

The sample holds a few counts of this clonotype. The genes are TRBV7-9 and TRBJ2-2, with 7 bases matching TRBD1. CDR1 is SEHNR and CDR2 is FQNEAQ in the germline V gene (reference sequence). V dropped 1 base and J dropped 5; count of bases not matched to a gene: 7. The CDR3 runs 16 residues. The CDR3, as DNA: TGTGCCAGCAGCTTAGAAACAGGGGAAGGAACCGGGGAGCTGTTTTTT. Residues: CASSLETGEGTGELFF.

This clonotype has ten or more counts. The genes are TRBV24-1 and TRBJ2-1; TRBD2 matches at 10 bases. The CDR3 consists of 16 residues. Germline CDR1 and CDR2: KGHDR and SFDVKD. V shed 5 bases and J 5 bases; nucleotides not matched to a gene: 8. CDR3 bases: TGTGCCACCAGTGGGCTCGGGCTAGCGGGAGACAATGAGCAGTTCTTC. Residues: CATSGLGLAGDNEQFF.

This chain links TRBV27 with TRBJ1-2, with TRBD1 matching over 8 bases. This CDR3 contains 13 residues. The germline V gene has CDR1 MNHEY and CDR2 SMNVEV (reference sequence). Unmatched junction bases numbered 4, after V lost 3 bases and J lost 7 bases. CDR3 sequence (DNA): TGTGCCAGCAGTTTCCGACAGGGGTTTGGCTACACCTTC. Protein: CASSFRQGFGYTF.

The J gene is TRBJ2-7, the V gene TRBV7-9, with TRBD2 identical over 13 bases. V lost 3 bases, J lost 2 bases, and 7 bases stayed unmatched. CDR1 and CDR2 from the germline V gene are SEHNR and FQNEAQ (reference sequence). The CDR3 is 17 residues long. The CDR3: CASSFRTSGSVTYEQYF. In DNA, the CDR3 is TGTGCCAGCAGCTTCCGGACTAGCGGGAGTGTGACCTACGAGCAGTACTTC.

This chain uses TRBV5-1 with TRBJ2-7, with 10 bases matching TRBD2. CDR3 length equals 16 residues. With 4 bases clipped from V and 5 bases from J, the junction kept 12 bases outside the gene matches. In germline, CDR1 is SGHRS, CDR2 YFSETQ. The CDR3 reads CASSRIPAGGRNEQYF. CDR3 sequence (DNA): TGCGCCAGCAGCCGAATTCCAGCGGGAGGGAGAAACGAGCAGTACTTC.

This clonotype came up a few times. The CDR3 reads CASSLSPTGIYGYTF. In DNA form, the CDR3 reads TGTGCCAGCAGCTTAAGTCCCACAGGGATCTATGGCTACACCTTC. The chain joins TRBV7-3 to TRBJ1-2; D is perhaps TRBD1 (6 bases). CDR3 length equals 15 residues. V was cut by 1 base and J by 4 bases, with 13 bases left in between. The germline V gene has CDR1 SGHTA and CDR2 FQGTGA.

The chain joins TRBV2 to TRBJ2-1; D not resolved. CDR3 size: 14 residues. Germline V gene data show CDR1 as SNHLY and CDR2 as FYNNEI. V dropped 4 bases and J dropped 2 bases, with 9 bases sitting between them. The CDR3 bases are TGTGCCAGCAGTGGTGGCAGTACCTACAATGAGCAGTTCTTC. Translation: CASSGGSTYNEQFF. The whole variable domain, remainder taken from reference TRBV2 and TRBJ2-1, is EPEVTQTPSHQVTQMGQEVILRCVPISNHLYFYWYRQILGQKVEFLVSFYNNEISEKSEIFDDQFSVERPDGSNFTLKIRSTKLEDSAMYFCASSGGSTYNEQFFGPGTRLTVL.

The chain employs TRBV11-2 and TRBJ2-1, with TRBD2 identical over 12 bases. The germline gives CDR1 SGHAT, CDR2 FQNNGV. Trimming cost V 5 bases and J 9 bases; bases outside gene matches: 5. This CDR3 spans 14 amino acids. This chain's CDR3 is CASSRLAGVFEQFF. The CDR3 nucleotides are TGTGCCAGCAGCCGACTAGCGGGGGTATTTGAGCAGTTCTTC.

The chain has TRBV5-4 and TRBJ2-2, with no clear D. Trimming shortened V by 4 bases and J by 8 bases, and 12 bases separated the two germline ends. The CDR3 runs 13 residues. From germline, CDR1 is SGHNT and CDR2 YYREEE (reference sequence). Here the CDR3 reads CASSLYSRGELFF. In DNA, the CDR3 is TGTGCCAGCAGCCTGTATTCGCGGGGGGAGCTGTTTTTT. Full variable domain (rest looked up from reference TRBV5-4 and TRBJ2-2): ETGVTQSPTHLIKTRGQQVTLRCSSQSGHNTVSWYQQALGQGPQFIFQYYREEENGRGNFPPRFSGLQFPNYSSELNVNALELDDSALYLCASSLYSRGELFFGEGSRLTVL.

This clonotype was picked up a small number of times. The chain links TRBV28 to TRBJ1-2; maybe TRBD1 (6 bases). Deletions cut 9 bases from V and 4 bases from J, with 18 bases between. The CDR3 extends over 14 amino acids. Germline V gene sequence: CDR1 MDHEN, CDR2 SYDVKM. CDR3 residues: CASFPPTGTYGYTF. The CDR3 DNA sequence: TGTGCCAGTTTCCCACCTACAGGGACCTATGGCTACACCTTC.

The CDR3 DNA is TGTGCCAGCAGCGCCTTAGGACAGGGGAGGGAAAAACTGTTTTTT. Protein: CASSALGQGREKLFF. The chain has TRBV9 and TRBJ1-4, with 9 bases aligning to TRBD1. With V trimmed by 3 bases and J by 8 bases, 8 bases remained unmatched. This CDR3 region has 15 residues. Looked up from germline, CDR1 is SGDLS and CDR2 is YYNGEE.

The CDR3, as DNA: TGTGCCAGCAGTAGGGGTCCGGGAGGGACCTACGAGCAGTACTTC. Its translation: CASSRGPGGTYEQYF. The rearrangement uses TRBV6-1 and TRBJ2-7; 8 nucleotides line up with TRBD2. There are 15 residues in the CDR3. Germline values: CDR1 MNHNS, CDR2 SASEGT. Losses at the gene ends were 5 bases for V and 2 bases for J; bases not matched to a gene: 8.

This clonotype was detected a few times. Because the CDR3's place on the DNA is in doubt, the DNA is left out and the CDR3 is given as listed by TCRdb. This chain links TRBV7-6 with TRBJ2-4; the D call TRBD2 from the table was never checked on the DNA. The CDR3 has 20 amino acids, counting both end residues. Germline loops: CDR1 SGHVS, CDR2 FNYEAQ. The CDR3 loop is CASSNPRGSGVLRAKNIQYF.

The sample holds a few counts of this clonotype. The genes are TRBV2 and TRBJ2-1; TRBD1 might be the D (7 bases). Germline V CDR1 and CDR2: SNHLY, FYNNEI. Between the trimmed V and J ends, which lost 1 base and 4 bases, there was a span of 23 bases. The CDR3 covers 19 residues. Here the CDR3 DNA reads TGTGCCAGCAGTGAAGGACAGGGAGGTGGGAGGCTCCATTACAATGAGCAGTTCTTC. It codes for CASSEGQGGGRLHYNEQFF.

In its sample, this clonotype was seen a few times. J is TRBJ2-3 and V is TRBV12-3 or TRBV12-4, with no clear D. The V end lost 4 bases, the J end lost 9 bases, and 8 bases lay between the germline ends. The CDR3 runs to 11 residues. The CDR3 nucleotides are TGTGCCAGCAGTTCACGATACACGCAGTATTTT. Encoded protein: CASSSRYTQYF.

This clonotype came up a few times. The chain links TRBV5-1 to TRBJ2-1, with TRBD1 identical over 9 bases. This CDR3 comprises 16 residues. Looked up from germline, CDR1 is SGHRS and CDR2 is YFSETQ. Losses at the gene ends were 0 bases for V and 8 bases for J; bases not matched to a gene: 9. CDR3 region: CASSLGGDRVLYEQFF. The DNA of the CDR3 is TGCGCCAGCAGCTTGGGTGGGGACAGGGTACTCTATGAGCAGTTCTTC. Looking up the rest from reference TRBV5-1 and TRBJ2-1 gives the full variable domain: KAGVTQTPRYLIKTRGQQVTLSCSPISGHRSVSWYQQTPGQGLQFLFEYFSETQRNKGNFPGRFSGRQFSNSRSEMNVSTLELGDSALYLCASSLGGDRVLYEQFFGPGTRLTVL.